This TCR beta chain was sequenced in a study of blood T cells in healthy people across ages (dated by TCRdb to between 2014 and 2016). In terms of the full investigation: In model experiments, template switching captured roughly one uniquely barcoded TCR beta cDNA molecule for every two T cells. Using deep sequencing normalized with unique cDNA molecular identifiers, the study measured how TCR beta repertoire diversity changes with age. Four age groups were formed from the donors: young (average approximately 17 years), middle-aged (around 40), aged (around 62) and long-lived (around 82). To avoid experimental bias, donors of different ages were randomly spread across the sequencing lanes. For two donors (one aged 18 to 30 and one aged 80 or older), the study analyzed two additional independent replicas of 1 million unique cDNA reads from the same blood draw. The study at large found these results: Observed TCR beta diversity per million T cells fell roughly linearly with age, and a significant reduction was already apparent by age roughly 40. Estimates of total diversity from one million sequenced T cells were regarded as lower bounds and underestimates. The CMV infection status of donors was not known, potentially confounding age-related changes in expanded clonotypes. Observed TCR beta diversity correlated strongly with the percentage of naive T cells measured by flow cytometry. Since profiling was done on bulk unsorted PBMCs, naive and antigen-experienced compartments could not be conclusively compared. The long-lived group showed more naive CD4+ T cells, fewer expanded clones and increased TCR diversity than the aged group, suggesting age selection.

The donors were some 39 Caucasian individuals from Russia, aged roughly 6 to 100 years, who were systemically healthy. Each donor gave about 9.8 milliliters of peripheral blood, drawn into EDTA-treated Vacutainer tubes. Ficoll-Paque density-gradient centrifugation was used to isolate PBMCs, with at least 7 million per sample. Total RNA was extracted from PBMCs with Trizol reagent, with at least 5.5 micrograms obtained per sample. For every donor, flow cytometry on a PBMC aliquot measured the percentage of naive CD45RAhigh/CD27high T cells. This clonotype was found a few times. The antigen it binds to is not known. Base qualities are not recorded, but no much larger clone differs from it by a single base. Libraries were built with 5' RACE. The instrument was an Illumina HiSeq 2500. A second PCR of roughly 7 to 11 cycles was performed with a sample-barcoded 5' primer and a J-beta primer mix. A template-switch 5' adaptor carrying 12 random nucleotides introduced a unique molecular identifier onto each TCR beta cDNA molecule. Each sample yielded at least 3 million CDR3-containing paired-end reads. First-strand cDNA was synthesized from all RNA with the Mint cDNA synthesis kit, primed by a TRBC-specific oligonucleotide. Following uracil-DNA glycosylase treatment, a first 18-cycle PCR with universal primers M1SS and BC2_uni_R was performed on all cDNA. For the original study's pipeline: Normalization of each sample was performed by random selection of 1 million high-quality reads, each carrying a distinct molecular identifier. Reads sharing molecular identifiers were discarded rather than binned into consensus sequences. MiTCR, run with a Q25 quality threshold and the strictest error-elimination algorithm, handled CDR3 identification, clonotype clustering and error correction. Lower-bound total TCR beta diversity was estimated with a nonparametric unseen species model using Euler transformation. The raw public reads went through TCRdb reprocessing: fastp at Q25, MiXCR clone calling, in-frame beta chains kept. Every CDR3 protein is listed once, alongside the most common genes and DNA of its rows. The V and J calls were determined by TCRdb, not by the authors. The sample contains about 1.4 million distinct CDR3 sequences, approximately 59% of them found a single time. Of the sample, 6.5% to 8% is held by the ten largest clones.

The junction shows trimming of 1 base on V and 5 bases on J, plus 12 bases between the germline ends. The germline V gene supplies CDR1 MGHRA and CDR2 YSYEKL. Its CDR3 holds 15 amino acids, cysteine through phenylalanine. The DNA shown is the 45-base CDR3, in frame from base 1. The receptor was derived from a man aged 18-30 years in good health. The specimen was blood. The sequence is built from TRBV4-1 and TRBJ1-5; no confident D gene assignment can be made. The DNA is TGCGCCAGCAGCCAAGGGTCGGCACAACATCAGCCCCAGCATTTT. Its protein reads: CASSQGSAQHQPQHF.